These 6 T cell receptor beta chains share one sample of origin, sequenced in a study of T cells in Graves' hyperthyroidism and ophthalmopathy. TCR beta CDR3 regions were amplified from RNA transcripts. When the TCR CDR3 underwent first-round RT-PCR, the HTBI primer set was used. TCRdb itself ran the multiplex PCR reads through MiXCR, one entry per CDR3 protein. The sample lists roughly 100,000 distinct CDR3 sequences, approximately 48% seen once, with 26% in the top ten. What was sequenced was blood. The receptors were sampled from a man aged 40-50 years with Graves' hyperthyroidism.

The chain combines TRBV6-5 with TRBJ1-3; TRBD1 is a possible D gene (6 bases). Between the trimmed V and J ends, which lost 5 bases and 0 bases, there was a span of 20 bases. This CDR3 comprises 18 residues. Germline loops: CDR1 MNHEY, CDR2 SVGAGI. CDR3 amino acids: CASSRTAEASFSGNTIYF. CDR3 nucleotides: TGTGCCAGCAGTAGGACAGCTGAAGCTTCATTCTCTGGAAACACCATATATTTT.

This clonotype was counted at least ten times. J is TRBJ2-7 and V is TRBV6-5, with 7 nucleotides matching TRBD1. Looked up from germline, CDR1 is MNHEY and CDR2 is SVGAGI. The ends lost 6 bases at V and 2 bases at J; junction bases unmatched: 7. This CDR3 contains 14 residues. The CDR3 loop reads CASRPGQKTYEQYF. Written as DNA, the CDR3 is TGTGCCAGCAGGCCGGGACAGAAGACCTACGAGCAGTACTTC.

The chain employs TRBV9 and TRBJ2-3; D perhaps matches TRBD2 (6 bases). Germline V gene sequence: CDR1 SGDLS, CDR2 YYNGEE. The CDR3 totals 15 residues. The V gene lost 2 bases and the J gene lost 4 bases, with 14 bases spanning the gap. The CDR3 DNA reads as TGTGCCAGCAGCGTCGCGGGACTCTATTCAGATACGCAGTATTTT. Protein sequence: CASSVAGLYSDTQYF. The whole variable domain, filled in from reference TRBV9 and TRBJ2-3, reads DSGVTQTPKHLITATGQRVTLRCSPRSGDLSVYWYQQSLDQGLQFLIQYYNGEERAKGNILERFSAQQFPDLHSELNLSSLELGDSALYFCASSVAGLYSDTQYFGPGTRLTVL.

This clonotype was seen only once. The rearrangement joins TRBV19 to TRBJ1-4, with D possibly TRBD1 on 5 matching bases. V lost 3 bases and J 3 bases, leaving 14 bases between the germline ends. The CDR3 runs to 16 residues. Germline values: CDR1 LNHDA, CDR2 SQIVND (reference sequence). CDR3 sequence (DNA): TGTGCCAGTAGTATCCGGGGGAACGGGGCTAATGAAAAACTGTTTTTT. Translation: CASSIRGNGANEKLFF.

There are a few counts of this clonotype. The chain joins TRBV18 to TRBJ2-7, with 7 bases fitting TRBD1. The CDR3 spans 13 residues. V lost 2 bases to trimming and J lost 2 bases; unmatched junction nucleotides: 0. In germline, CDR1 is KGHSH, CDR2 LQKENI. The CDR3 region is CASSPTGAYEQYF. The DNA of the CDR3 is TGTGCCAGCTCACCAACAGGGGCCTACGAGCAGTACTTC.

This clonotype was picked up many times. The V call is TRBV6-1, the J call TRBJ1-2, with D unresolved. CDR1 MNHNS and CDR2 SASEGT come from the germline V gene. The V and J ends lost 2 bases and 2 bases respectively, with 12 bases between them. The CDR3 is 15 residues long. The CDR3 sequence: CASSESSLSNYGYTF. The CDR3 region has the DNA TGTGCCAGCAGTGAATCGTCCCTCTCAAACTATGGCTACACCTTC.